This T cell receptor beta chain comes out of a study of T cell changes during pregnancy in multiple sclerosis. The CDR3 spans 16 residues. Germline values: CDR1 SGHNT, CDR2 YENEEA. V lost 4 bases, J lost 2 bases, and 17 bases lay in between. Some clones are missing from TCRdb's copy, which holds only in-frame ones; the method was immunoSEQ multiplex PCR. The sample has tens of thousands of clones, approximately 92% seen once; the top ten hold around 2%. The chain joins TRBV11-3 to TRBJ2-5; tentative D call: TRBD2 (5 bases). The specimen was peripheral blood, collected in the third trimester of pregnancy. This clonotype originated in a female donor in good health, enrolled as a control in a pregnancy study. CDR3 loop: CASSSGLTLSQETQYF. DNA of the CDR3: TGTGCCAGCAGCTCCGGACTCACATTAAGTCAAGAGACCCAGTACTTC.